Each of the 17 T cell receptor beta chains below was sequenced from the same sample in a study of blood T cell repertoires in COVID-19. Libraries were prepared by immunoSEQ multiplex PCR; TCRdb keeps only in-frame clonotypes and omits some of them. The repertoire consists of about 250,000 clones, with approximately 85% occurring once and the leading ten covering roughly 5%. Sequenced input: peripheral blood. The receptors come from a man in his fifties with active or convalescent COVID-19.

V is TRBV15 and J is TRBJ1-3; D might be TRBD1 (6 bases). V was pared by 3 bases and J by 9 bases, with 21 bases between. CDR1 is LNHNV and CDR2 is YYDKDF in the germline V gene (reference sequence). This CDR3 has 16 residues. CDR3 loop: CATSSLSGAVSGTIYF. In DNA, the CDR3 is TGTGCCACCAGCAGTCTTTCAGGGGCCGTATCGGGCACCATATATTTT.

The V gene is TRBV6-1, the J gene TRBJ2-1; D not resolved. Germline V gene lookup returns CDR1 MNHNS and CDR2 SASEGT. This CDR3 region has 18 residues. V dropped 4 bases and J dropped 1 base, with 20 bases sitting between them. As DNA, the CDR3 is TGTGCCAGCAGTGTTTTTTCGAGACACACGTTTTCCTACAATGAGCAGTTCTTC. This codes for CASSVFSRHTFSYNEQFF.

The chain joins TRBV13 to TRBJ2-7, with D possibly TRBD2 on 6 matching bases. Germline lookup yields CDR1 PRHDT and CDR2 FYEKMQ (reference sequence). V was trimmed by 5 bases and J by 7 bases, leaving 15 bases between them. This CDR3 region has 13 residues. The CDR3 protein is CASSTRTNGEQYF. Here the CDR3 DNA reads TGTGCCAGCAGCACAAGGACTAATGGGGAGCAGTACTTC.

The rearrangement links TRBV11-3 to TRBJ2-2; a possible D gene is TRBD2 (5 bases). The length of the CDR3 is 18 residues. Germline CDR1 and CDR2: SGHNT and YENEEA. V lost 3 bases to trimming and J lost 1 base, with 18 bases between them. CDR3 region: CASSFGSFFGVNTGELFF. The CDR3 DNA is TGTGCCAGCAGCTTCGGTTCCTTTTTCGGGGTGAACACCGGGGAGCTGTTTTTT.

The chain combines TRBV27 with TRBJ2-7; TRBD2 agrees at 8 bases. This CDR3 has 16 amino acids. Germline trimming cut 2 bases from V and 5 bases from J; bases unmatched to any gene: 11. The germline V gene has CDR1 MNHEY and CDR2 SMNVEV (reference sequence). CDR3 in DNA: TGTGCCAGCAGTTTAAGGGTATCGGGAGGGCCGAACGAGCAGTACTTC. Protein sequence: CASSLRVSGGPNEQYF.

V and J are TRBV7-6 and TRBJ2-3; the match to TRBD2 covers 13 bases. The CDR3 covers 19 residues. CDR1 is SGHVS, CDR2 FNYEAQ, per germline. The V and J ends lost 5 bases and 6 bases, in that order; junction bases with no gene match: 17. Written as DNA, the CDR3 is TGTGCCAGCAGCACCCGACTAGCGGGAGGACTCCAACCTCGGGATACGCAGTATTTT. Residues: CASSTRLAGGLQPRDTQYF.

The chain joins TRBV6-1 to TRBJ1-2, with 7 bases that match TRBD1. The CDR3 covers 13 residues. Germline CDR1 is MNHNS and CDR2 is SASEGT. V lost 3 bases, J lost 3 bases, and 1 base stayed unmatched. CDR3 sequence: CASSDQGDYGYTF. The CDR3 bases are TGTGCCAGCAGTGACCAGGGGGACTATGGCTACACCTTC.

This clone has a single count. V is TRBV6-5 and J is TRBJ2-7; 7 bases map to TRBD2. CDR1 and CDR2 (germline): MNHEY, SVGAGI. V was pared by 8 bases and J by 0 bases, with 4 bases of the junction left unmatched. The CDR3 consists of 13 residues. The CDR3 DNA reads as TGTGCCAGCGTGGGGGGGAACTCCTACGAGCAGTACTTC. Its protein product is CASVGGNSYEQYF.

This clone is a singleton in its sample. This sequence joins TRBV6-5 and TRBJ2-7; D possibly corresponds to TRBD2 (6 bases). From germline, CDR1 is MNHEY and CDR2 SVGAGI. The CDR3 extends over 14 amino acids. V was trimmed by 7 bases and J by 2 bases, leaving 15 bases between them. CDR3 in DNA: TGTGCCAGCACCCCAGCGGGTGGGGCCTACGAGCAGTACTTC. It is translated as CASTPAGGAYEQYF.

This chain connects TRBV19 to TRBJ1-6, with D uncertain. There are 13 residues in the CDR3. Germline loops: CDR1 LNHDA, CDR2 SQIVND (reference sequence). Trimming cost V 4 bases and J 7 bases, with 8 bases left between them. The CDR3 loop reads CASSRAQNSPLHF. CDR3 DNA sequence: TGTGCCAGTAGTAGGGCCCAGAATTCACCCCTCCACTTT. Supplemented by reference TRBV19 and TRBJ1-6, the full variable domain reads DGGITQSPKYLFRKEGQNVTLSCEQNLNHDAMYWYRQDPGQGLRLIYYSQIVNDFQKGDIAEGYSVSREKKESFPLTVTSAQKNPTAFYLCASSRAQNSPLHFGNGTRLTVT.

This clone is a singleton in its sample. V is TRBV7-2 and J is TRBJ2-7; the D gene is possibly TRBD2 (6 bases). Germline V gene data show CDR1 as SGHTA and CDR2 as FQGNSA. The CDR3 consists of 15 residues. V lost 1 base and J 2 bases, leaving 12 bases between the germline ends. This CDR3 reads CASSLEASETYEQYF. In nucleotides, the CDR3 is TGTGCCAGCAGCTTAGAGGCTAGCGAGACCTACGAGCAGTACTTC.

The rearrangement links TRBV2 to TRBJ1-5; D unclear. Trimming left V 6 bases short and J 3 bases short, with 9 bases between. The CDR3 length is 13 residues. Germline CDR1 is SNHLY and CDR2 is FYNNEI. The CDR3 loop reads CASRGRINQPQHF. CDR3 sequence (DNA): TGTGCCAGCAGGGGGAGAATCAATCAGCCCCAGCATTTT.

This chain joins TRBV24-1 and TRBJ2-1; tentative D call: TRBD1 (5 bases). The ends were cut back, 3 bases at V and 9 bases at J, with 8 bases in the middle. Germline assignment: CDR1 KGHDR and CDR2 SFDVKD. CDR3 length: 12 amino acids. The CDR3: CATSDPGREQFF. The CDR3 region has the DNA TGTGCCACCAGTGATCCAGGGCGTGAGCAGTTCTTC.

The gene calls are TRBV30 and TRBJ1-1; 7 positions agree with TRBD1. This CDR3 is built from 13 residues. Germline V gives CDR1 GTSNPN, CDR2 SVGIG (reference sequence). The V and J ends lost 4 bases and 5 bases, in that order; junction bases with no gene match: 7. CDR3 nucleotides: TGTGCCTGGACTCAGGGGGTCTCAACTGAAGCTTTCTTT. Translating gives CAWTQGVSTEAFF.

The chain employs TRBV7-9 and TRBJ2-1; 10 bases line up with TRBD2. Germline-derived CDR1 and CDR2 are SEHNR and FQNEAQ (reference sequence). The ends lost 4 bases at V and 7 bases at J; junction bases unmatched: 10. This CDR3 has 16 residues. Written as DNA, the CDR3 is TGTGCCAGCAGCTCACGCGCTAGCGGGAGATTTAATGAGCAGTTCTTC. This translates into CASSSRASGRFNEQFF.

The V gene is TRBV2, the J gene TRBJ2-5; 13 bases fit TRBD2. Germline trimming cut 2 bases from V and 3 bases from J; bases unmatched to any gene: 6. The germline CDR1 and CDR2 sequences are SNHLY and FYNNEI. There are 17 residues in the CDR3. CDR3 protein: CASSESPGLAGKETQYF. The CDR3 DNA reads TGTGCCAGCAGTGAATCACCGGGACTAGCGGGAAAAGAGACCCAGTACTTC.

The CDR3 coding sequence is TGTGCCAGCAGTTGGGGACAGAAGAACACTGAAGCTTTCTTT. Translated, it gives CASSWGQKNTEAFF. This chain joins TRBV28 and TRBJ1-1; 7 nucleotides align to TRBD1. The CDR3 covers 14 residues. Germline CDR1 MDHEN, CDR2 SYDVKM. Trimming cost V 4 bases and J 1 base; bases outside gene matches: 3.